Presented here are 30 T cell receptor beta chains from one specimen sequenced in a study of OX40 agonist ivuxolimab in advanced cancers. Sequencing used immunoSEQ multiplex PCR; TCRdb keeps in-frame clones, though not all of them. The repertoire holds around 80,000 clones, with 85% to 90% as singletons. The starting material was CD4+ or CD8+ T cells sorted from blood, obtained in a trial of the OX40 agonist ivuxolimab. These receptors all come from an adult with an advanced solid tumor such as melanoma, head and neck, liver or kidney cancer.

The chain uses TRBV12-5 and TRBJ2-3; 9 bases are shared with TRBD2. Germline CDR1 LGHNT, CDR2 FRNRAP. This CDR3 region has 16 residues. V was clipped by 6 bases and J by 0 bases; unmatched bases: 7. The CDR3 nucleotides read TGTGCTAGTGGCCCTGGACTAGCGACTAGCACAGATACGCAGTATTTT. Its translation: CASGPGLATSTDTQYF.

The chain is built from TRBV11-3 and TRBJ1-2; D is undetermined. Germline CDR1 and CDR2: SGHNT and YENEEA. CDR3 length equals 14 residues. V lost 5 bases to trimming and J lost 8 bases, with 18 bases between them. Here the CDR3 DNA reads TGTGCCAGCAGCCCAGTGAGTGGGCCGGGAGGCTACACCTTC. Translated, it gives CASSPVSGPGGYTF. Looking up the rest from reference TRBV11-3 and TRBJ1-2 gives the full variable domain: EAGVVQSPRYKIIEKKQPVAFWCNPISGHNTLYWYLQNLGQGPELLIRYENEEAVDDSQLPKDRFSAERLKGVDSTLKIQPAELGDSAVYLCASSPVSGPGGYTFGSGTRLTVV.

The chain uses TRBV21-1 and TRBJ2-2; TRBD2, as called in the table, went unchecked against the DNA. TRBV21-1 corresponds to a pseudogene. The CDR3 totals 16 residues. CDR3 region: CASSKRETSGTGELFF. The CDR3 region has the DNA TGTGCCAGCAGCAAGAGAGAAACTAGTGGCACCGGGGAGCTGTTTTTT.

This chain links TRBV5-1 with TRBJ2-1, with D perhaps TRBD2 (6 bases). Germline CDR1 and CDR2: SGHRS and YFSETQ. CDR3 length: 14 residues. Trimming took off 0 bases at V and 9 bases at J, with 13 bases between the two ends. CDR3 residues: CASSLGLEGLEQFF. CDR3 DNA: TGCGCCAGCAGCTTGGGACTAGAGGGCCTTGAGCAGTTCTTC.

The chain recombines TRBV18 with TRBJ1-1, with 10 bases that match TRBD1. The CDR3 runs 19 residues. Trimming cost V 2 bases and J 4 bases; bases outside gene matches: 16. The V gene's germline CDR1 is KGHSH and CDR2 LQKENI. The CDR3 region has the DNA TGTGCCAGCTCACCATTTGTCGGGACAGGGGACCATAGGGGCACTGAAGCTTTCTTT. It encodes CASSPFVGTGDHRGTEAFF.

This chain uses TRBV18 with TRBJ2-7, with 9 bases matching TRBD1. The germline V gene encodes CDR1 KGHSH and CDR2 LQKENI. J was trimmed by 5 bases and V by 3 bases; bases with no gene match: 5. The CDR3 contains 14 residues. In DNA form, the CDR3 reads TGTGCCAGCTCACCCGGGACAGGGCGGCACGAGCAGTACTTC. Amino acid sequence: CASSPGTGRHEQYF. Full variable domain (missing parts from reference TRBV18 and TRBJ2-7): NAGVMQNPRHLVRRRGQEARLRCSPMKGHSHVYWYRQLPEEGLKFMVYLQKENIIDESGMPKERFSAEFPKEGPSILRIQQVVRGDSAAYFCASSPGTGRHEQYFGPGTRLTVT.

The DNA for the CDR3 is TGTGCCAGTAGTATAAGGGCTAGCGGGAGCTACAATGAGCAGTTCTTC. Translation: CASSIRASGSYNEQFF. This sequence joins TRBV19 and TRBJ2-1; TRBD2 aligns across 10 bases. The CDR3 is 16 amino acids. The V gene end was trimmed by 2 bases and the J gene end by 3 bases; junction bases not matched to a gene: 4. Per the germline V gene, CDR1 is LNHDA and CDR2 is SQIVND (reference sequence).

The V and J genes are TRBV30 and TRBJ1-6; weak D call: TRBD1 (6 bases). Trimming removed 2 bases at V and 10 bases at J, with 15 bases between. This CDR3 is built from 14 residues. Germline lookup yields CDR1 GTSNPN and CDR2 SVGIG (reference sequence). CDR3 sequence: CAWSQGTLGSPLHF. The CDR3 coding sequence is TGTGCCTGGAGTCAGGGGACTCTGGGGTCACCCCTCCACTTT.

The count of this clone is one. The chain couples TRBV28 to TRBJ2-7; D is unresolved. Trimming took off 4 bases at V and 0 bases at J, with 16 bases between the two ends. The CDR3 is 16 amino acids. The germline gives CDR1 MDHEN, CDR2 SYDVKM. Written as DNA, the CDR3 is TGTGCCAGCAGTTCCATCCCGTGGGGAAGCTCCTACGAGCAGTACTTC. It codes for CASSSIPWGSSYEQYF.

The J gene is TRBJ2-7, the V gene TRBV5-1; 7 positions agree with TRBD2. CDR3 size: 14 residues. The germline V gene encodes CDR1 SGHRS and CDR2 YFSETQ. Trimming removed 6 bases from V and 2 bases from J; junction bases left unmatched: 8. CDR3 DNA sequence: TGCGCCAGCACCATGGGGGGGGGAACCTACGAGCAGTACTTC. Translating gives CASTMGGGTYEQYF.

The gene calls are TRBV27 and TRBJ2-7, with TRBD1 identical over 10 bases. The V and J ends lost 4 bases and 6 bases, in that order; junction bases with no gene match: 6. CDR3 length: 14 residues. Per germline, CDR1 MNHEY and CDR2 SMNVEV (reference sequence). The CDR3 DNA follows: TGTGCCAGCAGTTCATTCGACAGGGGGCCCGAGCAGTACTTC. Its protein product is CASSSFDRGPEQYF.

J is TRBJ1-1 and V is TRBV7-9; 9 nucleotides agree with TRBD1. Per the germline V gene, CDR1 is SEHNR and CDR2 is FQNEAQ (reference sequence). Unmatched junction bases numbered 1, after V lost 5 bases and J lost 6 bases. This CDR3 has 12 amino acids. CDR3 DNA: TGTGCCAGCAGCGACAGGGGGTCTGAAGCTTTCTTT. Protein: CASSDRGSEAFF.

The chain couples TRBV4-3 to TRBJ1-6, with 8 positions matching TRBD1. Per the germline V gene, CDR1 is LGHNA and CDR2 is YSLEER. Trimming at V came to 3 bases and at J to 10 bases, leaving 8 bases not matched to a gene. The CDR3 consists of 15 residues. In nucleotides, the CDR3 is TGCGCCAGCAGCCAGACTGACAGGGGTAAATCACCCCTCCACTTT. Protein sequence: CASSQTDRGKSPLHF.

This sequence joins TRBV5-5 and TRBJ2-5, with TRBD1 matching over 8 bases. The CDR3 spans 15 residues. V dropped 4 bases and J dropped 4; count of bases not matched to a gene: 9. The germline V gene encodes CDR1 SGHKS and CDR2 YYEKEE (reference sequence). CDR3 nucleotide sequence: TGTGCCAGCAGCCCTAGACAGGGGTATCGAGAGACCCAGTACTTC. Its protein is CASSPRQGYRETQYF. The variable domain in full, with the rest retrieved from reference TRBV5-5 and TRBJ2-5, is DAGVTQSPTHLIKTRGQQVTLRCSPISGHKSVSWYQQVLGQGPQFIFQYYEKEERGRGNFPDRFSARQFPNYSSELNVNALLLGDSALYLCASSPRQGYRETQYFGPGTRLLVL.

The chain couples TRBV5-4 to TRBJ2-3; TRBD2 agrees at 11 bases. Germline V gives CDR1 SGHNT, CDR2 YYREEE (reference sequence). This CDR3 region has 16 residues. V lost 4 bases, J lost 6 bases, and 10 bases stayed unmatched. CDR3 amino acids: CASSPGTSGLADTQYF. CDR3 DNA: TGTGCCAGCAGCCCTGGGACTAGCGGATTGGCGGATACGCAGTATTTT.

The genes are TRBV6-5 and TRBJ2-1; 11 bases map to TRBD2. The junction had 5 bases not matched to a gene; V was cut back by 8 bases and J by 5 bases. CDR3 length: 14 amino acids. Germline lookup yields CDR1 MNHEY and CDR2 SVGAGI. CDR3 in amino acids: CASVSGRAHNEQFF. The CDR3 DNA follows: TGTGCCAGCGTTAGCGGGAGGGCCCACAATGAGCAGTTCTTC.

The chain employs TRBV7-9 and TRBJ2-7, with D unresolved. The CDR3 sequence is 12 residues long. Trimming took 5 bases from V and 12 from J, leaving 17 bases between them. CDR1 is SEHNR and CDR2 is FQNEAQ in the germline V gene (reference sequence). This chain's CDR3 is CASSPVLAEGYF. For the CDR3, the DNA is TGTGCCAGCAGCCCCGTCTTGGCCGAAGGGTACTTC.

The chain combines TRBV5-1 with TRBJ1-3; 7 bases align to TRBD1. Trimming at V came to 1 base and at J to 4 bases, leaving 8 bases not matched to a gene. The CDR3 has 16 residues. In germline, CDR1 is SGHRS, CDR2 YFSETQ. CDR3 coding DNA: TGCGCCAGCAGCTTGAGACAGGGAGCCTCCGGAAACACCATATATTTT. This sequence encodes CASSLRQGASGNTIYF. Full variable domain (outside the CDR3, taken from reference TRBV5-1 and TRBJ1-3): KAGVTQTPRYLIKTRGQQVTLSCSPISGHRSVSWYQQTPGQGLQFLFEYFSETQRNKGNFPGRFSGRQFSNSRSEMNVSTLELGDSALYLCASSLRQGASGNTIYFGEGSWLTVV.

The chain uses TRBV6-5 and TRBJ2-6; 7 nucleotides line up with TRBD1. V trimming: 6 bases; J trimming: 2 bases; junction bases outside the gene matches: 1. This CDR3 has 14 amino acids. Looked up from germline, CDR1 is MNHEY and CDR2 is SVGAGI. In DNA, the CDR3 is TGTGCCAGCAGCGACAGGGCTGGGGCCAACGTCCTGACTTTC. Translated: CASSDRAGANVLTF.

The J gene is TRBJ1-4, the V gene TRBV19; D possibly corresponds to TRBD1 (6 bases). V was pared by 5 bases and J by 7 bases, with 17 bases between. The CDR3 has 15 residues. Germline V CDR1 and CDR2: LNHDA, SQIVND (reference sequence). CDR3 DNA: TGTGCCAGTAGTGCAACACAGGGACGAGGTGAAAAACTGTTTTTT. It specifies CASSATQGRGEKLFF.

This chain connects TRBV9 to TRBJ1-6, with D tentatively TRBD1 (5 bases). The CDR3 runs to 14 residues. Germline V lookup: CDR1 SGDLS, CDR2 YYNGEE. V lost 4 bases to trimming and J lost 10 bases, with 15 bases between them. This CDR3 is CASSLGTGRSPLHF. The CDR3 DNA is TGTGCCAGCAGCTTGGGAACGGGGCGATCACCCCTCCACTTT.

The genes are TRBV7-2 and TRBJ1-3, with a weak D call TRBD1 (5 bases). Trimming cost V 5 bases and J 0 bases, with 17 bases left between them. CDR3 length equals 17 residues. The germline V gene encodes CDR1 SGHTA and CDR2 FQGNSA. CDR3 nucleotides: TGTGCCAGCAGCCGGGACTCATCCCCTTACTCTGGAAACACCATATATTTT. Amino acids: CASSRDSSPYSGNTIYF. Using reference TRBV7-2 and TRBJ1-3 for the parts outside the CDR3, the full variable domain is GAGVSQSPSNKVTEKGKDVELRCDPISGHTALYWYRQSLGQGLEFLIYFQGNSAPDKSGLPSDRFSAERTGGSVSTLTIQRTQQEDSAVYLCASSRDSSPYSGNTIYFGEGSWLTVV.

The CDR3 spells CASGFYARVWNGYTF. In nucleotides, the CDR3 is TGTGCTAGTGGTTTTTACGCCAGGGTTTGGAATGGCTACACCTTC. The chain is built from TRBV12-5 and TRBJ1-2; tentatively, D is TRBD1 (5 bases). Germline loops: CDR1 LGHNT, CDR2 FRNRAP. The length of the CDR3 is 15 residues. V was pared by 3 bases and J by 6 bases, with 17 bases between.

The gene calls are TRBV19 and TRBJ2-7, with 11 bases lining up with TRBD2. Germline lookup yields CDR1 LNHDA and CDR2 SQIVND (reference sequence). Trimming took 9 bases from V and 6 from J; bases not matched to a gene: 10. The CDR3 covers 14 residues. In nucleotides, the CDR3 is TGTGCCAGCAACTGGGGGCTAGCGGGAGGCGAGCAGTACTTC. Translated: CASNWGLAGGEQYF.

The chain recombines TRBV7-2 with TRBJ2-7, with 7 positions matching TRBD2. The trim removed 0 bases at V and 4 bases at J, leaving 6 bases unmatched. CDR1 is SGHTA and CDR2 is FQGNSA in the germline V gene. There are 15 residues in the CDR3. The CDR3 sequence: CASSLAPGLQYEQYF. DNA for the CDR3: TGTGCCAGCAGCTTAGCCCCGGGACTACAGTACGAGCAGTACTTC. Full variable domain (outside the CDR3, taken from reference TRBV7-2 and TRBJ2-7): GAGVSQSPSNKVTEKGKDVELRCDPISGHTALYWYRQSLGQGLEFLIYFQGNSAPDKSGLPSDRFSAERTGGSVSTLTIQRTQQEDSAVYLCASSLAPGLQYEQYFGPGTRLTVT.

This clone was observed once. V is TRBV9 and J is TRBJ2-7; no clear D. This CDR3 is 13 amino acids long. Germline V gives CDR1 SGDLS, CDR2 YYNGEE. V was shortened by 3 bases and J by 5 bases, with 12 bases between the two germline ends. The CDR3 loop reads CASSAEAGNEQYF. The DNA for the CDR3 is TGTGCCAGCAGCGCCGAGGCTGGGAACGAGCAGTACTTC.

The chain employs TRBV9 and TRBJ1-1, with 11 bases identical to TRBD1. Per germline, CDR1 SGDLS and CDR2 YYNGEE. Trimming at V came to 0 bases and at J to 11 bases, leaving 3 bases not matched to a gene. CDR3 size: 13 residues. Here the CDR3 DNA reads TGTGCCAGCAGCGTAGGGACAGGGGGCAGTGCTTTCTTT. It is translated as CASSVGTGGSAFF.

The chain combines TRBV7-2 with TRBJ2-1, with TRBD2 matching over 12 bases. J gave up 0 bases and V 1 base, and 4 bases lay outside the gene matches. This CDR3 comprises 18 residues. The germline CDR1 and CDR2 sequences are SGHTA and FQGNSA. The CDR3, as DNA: TGTGCCAGCAGCTTAGGGCTAGCGGGGGGGAGCTCCTACAATGAGCAGTTCTTC. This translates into CASSLGLAGGSSYNEQFF.

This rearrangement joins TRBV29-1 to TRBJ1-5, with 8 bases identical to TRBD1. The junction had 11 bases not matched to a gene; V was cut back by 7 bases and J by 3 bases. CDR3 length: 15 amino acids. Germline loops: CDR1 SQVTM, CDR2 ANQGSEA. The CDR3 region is CSDKTGGPDNQPQHF. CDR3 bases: TGCAGCGATAAAACAGGGGGTCCTGACAATCAGCCCCAGCATTTT. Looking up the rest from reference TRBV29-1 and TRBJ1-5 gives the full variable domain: SAVISQKPSRDICQRGTSLTIQCQVDSQVTMMFWYRQQPGQSLTLIATANQGSEATYESGFVIDKFPISRPNLTFSTLTVSNMSPEDSSIYLCSDKTGGPDNQPQHFGDGTRLSIL.

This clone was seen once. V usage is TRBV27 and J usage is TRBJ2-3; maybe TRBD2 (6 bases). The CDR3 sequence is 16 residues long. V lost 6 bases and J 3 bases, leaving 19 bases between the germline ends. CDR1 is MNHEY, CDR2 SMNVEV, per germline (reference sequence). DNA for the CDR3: TGTGCCAGCAGCCCCTTCGGGGTCCGGGGGACAGATACGCAGTATTTT. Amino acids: CASSPFGVRGTDTQYF.